The 30 T cell receptor beta chains presented below share a single source sample, sequenced in a study of T-cell memory formation after mild COVID-19. TCRdb re-called the 5' RACE reads through MiXCR, storing one row per CDR3 protein. This sample has approximately 570,000 distinct CDR3 sequences, with under 20% found just once. The specimen sequenced was PBMCs or a T cell subset sorted from them (not recorded which). These receptors were obtained from an adult woman who had mild COVID-19 (a few samples of this study predate the infection). Cell type and time point are not known.

A few counts support this clonotype. This sequence joins TRBV5-6 and TRBJ2-3; 7 nucleotides line up with TRBD2. Germline CDR1 reads SGHDT; CDR2 reads YYEEEE. Trimming took 4 bases from V and 2 from J; bases not matched to a gene: 7. This CDR3 region has 15 residues. In nucleotides, the CDR3 is TGTGCCAGCAGCCGCGTCGGGACTATCACAGATACGCAGTATTTT. Translation gives CASSRVGTITDTQYF.

CDR3 sequence: CASSRPNSYEQYF. CDR3 nucleotide sequence: TGTGCCAGCAGCCGACCCAACTCCTACGAGCAGTACTTC. The chain couples TRBV6-2 or TRBV6-3 to TRBJ2-7; D not resolved. The CDR3 has 13 amino acids. The germline V gene encodes CDR1 MNHEY and CDR2 SVGEGT. V lost 6 bases, J lost 0 bases, and 9 bases lay in between.

This clonotype was observed a handful of times. The rearrangement joins TRBV12-3 or TRBV12-4 to TRBJ1-5; TRBD1 aligns across 9 bases. The CDR3 is 16 residues long. The V gene end was trimmed by 0 bases and the J gene end by 4 bases; junction bases not matched to a gene: 4. Here the CDR3 DNA reads TGTGCCAGCAGTTTAGCGGGGACAGGGTGGAATCAGCCCCAGCATTTT. Translating gives CASSLAGTGWNQPQHF.

The chain couples TRBV3-1 to TRBJ2-1; weak D call: TRBD2 (6 bases). Germline-derived CDR1 and CDR2 are LGHDT and YNNKEL (reference sequence). The ends were cut back, 1 base at V and 12 bases at J, with 16 bases in the middle. The CDR3 contains 14 residues. The CDR3 loop reads CASSQGTLANGQFF. CDR3 DNA: TGTGCCAGCAGCCAAGGCACACTAGCCAACGGGCAGTTCTTC.

This clonotype was recorded many times. An end of the junction does not agree with germline; a read error may underlie this. CDR3 bases: TGTGCCAGCAGTTACGGCGGTGGGGCTGCGATCTTT. It encodes CASSYGGGAAIF. The chain carries TRBV6-2 or TRBV6-3 and TRBJ1-1, with D possibly matching TRBD1 (5 bases). Germline V lookup: CDR1 MNHEY, CDR2 SVGEGT. There are 12 residues in the CDR3.

This clonotype was counted between two and nine times. The V gene is TRBV4-3, the J gene TRBJ2-2; D is unclear. V lost 3 bases to trimming and J lost 1 base, with 6 bases between them. Germline values: CDR1 LGHNA, CDR2 YSLEER. There are 14 residues in the CDR3. The CDR3, as DNA: TGCGCCAGCAGCCATGGGGTGAACACCGGGGAGCTGTTTTTT. It codes for CASSHGVNTGELFF.

The sample holds a few counts of this clonotype. J is TRBJ2-3 and V is TRBV7-3; D is perhaps TRBD1 (5 bases). The CDR3 is made up of 15 amino acids. Trimming cost V 2 bases and J 6 bases, with 15 bases left between them. Germline CDR1 is SGHTA and CDR2 is FQGTGA. The CDR3 sequence is CASSLGPGSGDTQYF. Written as DNA, the CDR3 is TGTGCCAGCAGCTTAGGTCCGGGTTCAGGGGATACGCAGTATTTT.

V and J are TRBV3-1 and TRBJ2-1; the D is unclear. From germline, CDR1 is LGHDT and CDR2 YNNKEL (reference sequence). This CDR3 is built from 12 residues. V was pared by 0 bases and J by 9 bases, with 6 bases between. CDR3 nucleotide sequence: TGTGCCAGCAGCCAAGACTTAAGTGAGCAGTTCTTC. This gives the protein CASSQDLSEQFF.

This chain joins TRBV12-3 or TRBV12-4 and TRBJ1-5; weak D call: TRBD1 (5 bases). The CDR3 covers 14 residues. The V end was cut by 5 bases, the J end by 4 bases, with 12 bases between. The chain's CDR3 is CASSRLGRNQPQHF. CDR3 in DNA: TGTGCCAGCAGTCGTCTGGGGCGTAATCAGCCCCAGCATTTT.

This clonotype was picked up a small number of times. This chain connects TRBV5-1 to TRBJ2-7, with D possibly matching TRBD2 (7 bases). CDR3 size: 13 residues. V was pared by 2 bases and J by 6 bases, with 12 bases between. Germline V lookup: CDR1 SGHRS, CDR2 YFSETQ. The CDR3 sequence: CASSFRGASEQYF. CDR3 in DNA: TGCGCCAGCAGCTTTCGGGGGGCCTCCGAGCAGTACTTC.

The CDR3 loop is CASSDILGADTQYF. The CDR3 DNA reads as TGTGCCAGCAGTGACATACTGGGGGCAGATACGCAGTATTTT. This sequence joins TRBV6-1 and TRBJ2-3; the D call may be TRBD1 or TRBD2 (5 bases each). Germline V lookup: CDR1 MNHNS, CDR2 SASEGT. The CDR3 totals 14 residues. Trimming stripped 3 bases from V and 4 bases from J, with 11 bases between.

This clonotype was detected only a few times. V gene TRBV12-3 or TRBV12-4 combines with J gene TRBJ1-1; 10 positions match TRBD1. The CDR3 runs 14 residues. V lost 3 bases, J lost 3 bases, and 1 base stayed unmatched. The CDR3 DNA follows: TGTGCCAGCAGTTTTGGGACAGGGGACACTGAAGCTTTCTTT. Encoded protein: CASSFGTGDTEAFF.

J is TRBJ2-1 and V is TRBV7-9; 13 positions match TRBD2. V was pared by 5 bases and J by 9 bases, with 10 bases of the junction left unmatched. The CDR3 sequence is 16 residues long. Germline CDR1 is SEHNR and CDR2 is FQNEAQ (reference sequence). CDR3 in DNA: TGTGCCAGCAGCCCCAGGAGGACTAGCGGGAGCGGTGAGCAGTTCTTC. Translating gives CASSPRRTSGSGEQFF.

The rearrangement links TRBV29-1 to TRBJ2-7; 8 nucleotides align to TRBD1. J gave up 4 bases and V 6 bases, and 8 bases lay outside the gene matches. In germline, CDR1 is SQVTM, CDR2 ANQGSEA. This CDR3 has 13 residues. The CDR3 is CSVSGTGDYEQYF. The CDR3 DNA is TGCAGCGTCTCCGGGACAGGAGATTACGAGCAGTACTTC.

The chain has TRBV5-1 and TRBJ2-1; D is ambiguous. Germline loops: CDR1 SGHRS, CDR2 YFSETQ. The CDR3 covers 16 residues. V dropped 0 bases and J dropped 0 bases, with 10 bases sitting between them. Here the CDR3 reads CASSLAALSSYNEQFF. The CDR3 bases are TGCGCCAGCAGCTTGGCCGCACTGAGCTCCTACAATGAGCAGTTCTTC.

V is TRBV20-1 and J is TRBJ2-1, with D unresolved. The CDR3 length is 17 residues. V gave up 5 bases and J gave up 0 bases, with 20 bases separating them. Per the germline V gene, CDR1 is DFQATT and CDR2 is SNEGSKA (reference sequence). CDR3 sequence (DNA): TGCAGTGCTGAACTCGGGTCGCTACTTAGCTCCTACAATGAGCAGTTCTTC. This codes for CSAELGSLLSSYNEQFF.

Ten or more counts support this clonotype. This chain uses TRBV5-5 with TRBJ1-1; D uncertain. The CDR3 is made up of 16 amino acids. V dropped 3 bases and J dropped 5 bases, with 20 bases sitting between them. Germline lookup yields CDR1 SGHKS and CDR2 YYEKEE (reference sequence). The CDR3 sequence: CASSWNSGPLQTEAFF. The CDR3 DNA sequence: TGTGCCAGCAGCTGGAATTCCGGGCCCCTCCAGACTGAAGCTTTCTTT.

This sequence joins TRBV5-4 and TRBJ1-2; 7 bases fit TRBD1. This CDR3 is 17 amino acids long. From germline, CDR1 is SGHNT and CDR2 YYREEE (reference sequence). Trimming took 4 bases from V and 8 from J; bases not matched to a gene: 20. The CDR3 is CASSPPRQDRTAGGYTF. In DNA form, the CDR3 reads TGTGCCAGCAGCCCCCCTAGGCAGGACAGGACCGCAGGGGGCTACACCTTC. Supplemented by reference TRBV5-4 and TRBJ1-2, the full variable domain reads ETGVTQSPTHLIKTRGQQVTLRCSSQSGHNTVSWYQQALGQGPQFIFQYYREEENGRGNFPPRFSGLQFPNYSSELNVNALELDDSALYLCASSPPRQDRTAGGYTFGSGTRLTVV.

The J gene is TRBJ2-3, the V gene TRBV23-1; 8 nucleotides agree with TRBD1. TRBV23-1 is given ORF status, its function remaining uncertain. V dropped 0 bases and J dropped 6; count of bases not matched to a gene: 8. The CDR3 has 16 amino acids. Here the CDR3 reads CASSQSKDREYDTQYF. DNA of the CDR3: TGCGCCAGCAGTCAATCGAAGGACAGGGAGTATGATACGCAGTATTTT.

This clonotype has only a few counts. The gene calls are TRBV7-9 and TRBJ1-1; 7 bases agree with TRBD1. The CDR3 has 18 residues. CDR1 and CDR2 (germline): SEHNR, FQNEAQ (reference sequence). Germline trimming cut 0 bases from V and 6 bases from J; bases unmatched to any gene: 16. As DNA, the CDR3 is TGTGCCAGCAGCTTAGCAAGGCAGGGGGTAGTGGCCGTGGCTGAAGCTTTCTTT. Its translation: CASSLARQGVVAVAEAFF.

This clonotype was observed a few times. This sequence joins TRBV5-1 and TRBJ2-3; 8 nucleotides agree with TRBD2. Germline V CDR1 and CDR2: SGHRS, YFSETQ. The CDR3 is 14 residues long. Trimming at V came to 1 base and at J to 7 bases, leaving 5 bases not matched to a gene. The CDR3 nucleotides are TGCGCCAGCAGCTTGACTAGCGGTTTTAATACGCAGTATTTT. Protein product: CASSLTSGFNTQYF.

The chain carries TRBV3-1 and TRBJ2-3, with 7 bases aligning to TRBD2. Per the germline V gene, CDR1 is LGHDT and CDR2 is YNNKEL (reference sequence). This CDR3 comprises 17 residues. After removal of 3 bases from V and 4 bases from J, the junction contained 13 bases not matched to a gene. CDR3 region: CASSQGSAGASADTQYF. For the CDR3, the DNA is TGTGCCAGCAGCCAGGGATCTGCGGGAGCCTCCGCAGATACGCAGTATTTT.

With regard to this clonotype: One end of the junction is discordant with germline, which a read error may explain. The V call is TRBV4-1, the J call TRBJ1-2, with D uncertain. Germline assignment: CDR1 MGHRA and CDR2 YSYEKL. There are 12 residues in the CDR3. The CDR3 coding sequence is TGCGCCAGCAGCCAAGTACGAGGGAAAAGGGTCTTC. It specifies CASSQVRGKRVF.

The chain is built from TRBV6-5 and TRBJ2-4; D is unclear. Trimming removed 0 bases from V and 0 bases from J, with 15 bases in between. Germline V gene sequence: CDR1 MNHEY, CDR2 SVGAGI. The CDR3 is made up of 18 amino acids. The CDR3 here is CASSYSSTYLLAKNIQYF. The DNA of the CDR3 is TGTGCCAGCAGTTACTCGTCCACTTACCTACTAGCCAAAAACATTCAGTACTTC.

This clonotype appeared many times. The J gene is TRBJ2-3, the V gene TRBV7-9; 7 bases are shared with TRBD2. V lost 2 bases, J lost 1 base, and 3 bases stayed unmatched. CDR1 and CDR2 from the germline V gene are SEHNR and FQNEAQ (reference sequence). The CDR3 runs 15 residues. The CDR3 is CASSLNLAGTDTQYF. The CDR3 DNA reads TGTGCCAGCAGCTTAAACCTAGCGGGCACAGATACGCAGTATTTT.

This chain uses TRBV11-1 with TRBJ2-7; tentative D call: TRBD1 (6 bases). The CDR3 spans 17 residues. Per the germline V gene, CDR1 is SGHAT and CDR2 is FQDESV (reference sequence). V was pared by 4 bases and J by 0 bases, with 19 bases between. The CDR3 is CASSSYTGTLSSYEQYF. The CDR3, as DNA: TGTGCCAGCAGCTCGTACACCGGGACATTGAGCTCCTACGAGCAGTACTTC.

This clonotype was counted between two and nine times. The CDR3 loop is CASKGYRGGTDTQYF. The DNA for the CDR3 is TGTGCCAGCAAGGGATACAGGGGGGGCACAGATACGCAGTATTTT. This rearrangement joins TRBV27 to TRBJ2-3; 8 bases line up with TRBD1. The CDR3 is 15 amino acids. Germline V CDR1 and CDR2: MNHEY, SMNVEV (reference sequence). The trim removed 7 bases at V and 1 base at J, leaving 7 bases unmatched.

The chain is built from TRBV30 and TRBJ1-5, with D possibly being TRBD1 (6 bases). The V end was cut by 2 bases, the J end by 3 bases, with 8 bases between. Germline V lookup: CDR1 GTSNPN, CDR2 SVGIG (reference sequence). The CDR3 sequence is 13 residues long. The CDR3 loop is CAWSQGNNQPQHF. The CDR3 nucleotides are TGTGCCTGGAGTCAGGGGAACAATCAGCCCCAGCATTTT.

In its sample, this clonotype was seen a few times. The V gene is TRBV20-1, the J gene TRBJ2-4; 11 bases align to TRBD2. The CDR3 spans 17 residues. With 3 bases clipped from V and 0 bases from J, the junction kept 7 bases outside the gene matches. In germline, CDR1 is DFQATT, CDR2 SNEGSKA (reference sequence). The CDR3 DNA sequence: TGCAGTGCTAGGGTTAGCGGGAGGGCCGGAGCCAAAAACATTCAGTACTTC. This encodes CSARVSGRAGAKNIQYF.

The CDR3, as DNA: TGTGCCAGCAGCTTGGGGGTCGGGGATGGCTACACCTTC. This gives the protein CASSLGVGDGYTF. The rearrangement joins TRBV7-8 to TRBJ1-2; D is perhaps TRBD1 (5 bases). Trimming removed 3 bases at V and 6 bases at J, with 11 bases between. CDR3 length equals 13 residues. CDR1 and CDR2 (germline): SGHVS, FQNEAQ. Looking up the rest from reference TRBV7-8 and TRBJ1-2 gives the full variable domain: GAGVSQSPRYKVAKRGQDVALRCDPISGHVSLFWYQQALGQGPEFLTYFQNEAQLDKSGLPSDRFFAERPEGSVSTLKIQRTQQEDSAVYLCASSLGVGDGYTFGSGTRLTVV.